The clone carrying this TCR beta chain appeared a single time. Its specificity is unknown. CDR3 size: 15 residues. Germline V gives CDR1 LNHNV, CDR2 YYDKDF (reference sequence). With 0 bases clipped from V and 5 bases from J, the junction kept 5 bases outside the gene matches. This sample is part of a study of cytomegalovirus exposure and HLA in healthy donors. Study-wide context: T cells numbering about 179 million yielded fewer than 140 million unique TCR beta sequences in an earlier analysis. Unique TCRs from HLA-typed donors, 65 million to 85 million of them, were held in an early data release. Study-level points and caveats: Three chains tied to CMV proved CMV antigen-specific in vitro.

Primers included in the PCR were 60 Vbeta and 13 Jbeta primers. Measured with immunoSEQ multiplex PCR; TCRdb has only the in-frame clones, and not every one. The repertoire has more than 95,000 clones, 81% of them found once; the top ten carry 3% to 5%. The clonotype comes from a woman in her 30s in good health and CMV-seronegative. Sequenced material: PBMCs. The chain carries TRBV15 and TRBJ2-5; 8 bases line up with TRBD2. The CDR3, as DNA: TGTGCCACCAGCAGAGATCGGGAGGGTGCGGAGACCCAGTACTTC. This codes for CATSRDREGAETQYF. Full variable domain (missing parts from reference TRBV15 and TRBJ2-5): DAMVIQNPRYQVTQFGKPVTLSCSQTLNHNVMYWYQQKSSQAPKLLFHYYDKDFNNEADTPDNFQSRRPNTSFCFLDIRSPGLGDTAMYLCATSRDREGAETQYFGPGTRLLVL.